This entry lists 31 T cell receptor beta chains sequenced from one sample in a study of blood T cells in healthy people across ages. Combining a sample-barcoded 5' primer with a J-beta primer mix, a second PCR ran for 7 to 11 cycles. Via MiXCR, TCRdb re-called the 5' RACE reads, giving one row per CDR3 protein. The sample consists of around 820,000 distinct CDR3 sequences, more than 20% of them appearing once. Separately, the same data were catalogued under a study of T cells of mothers and their children.

The sample consisted of blood. The receptors here all came from a boy younger than 18 in good health.

The gene calls are TRBV15 and TRBJ2-3; unclear D gene. This CDR3 spans 13 amino acids. CDR1 and CDR2 (germline): LNHNV, YYDKDF (reference sequence). The V gene lost 0 bases and the J gene lost 3 bases, with 4 bases spanning the gap. The CDR3, as DNA: TGTGCCACCAGCAGAGATCATACAGATACGCAGTATTTT. The encoded protein is CATSRDHTDTQYF.

The V and J genes are TRBV19 and TRBJ2-7, with a tentative D call TRBD2 (5 bases). This CDR3 comprises 14 residues. Germline V lookup: CDR1 LNHDA, CDR2 SQIVND (reference sequence). Trimming left V 7 bases short and J 2 bases short, with 15 bases between. The CDR3 spells CASTPAPGTYEQYF. The CDR3 nucleotides are TGTGCCAGTACTCCGGCGCCGGGAACCTACGAGCAGTACTTC.

The chain combines TRBV27 with TRBJ2-3, with 8 nucleotides matching TRBD2. The germline V gene encodes CDR1 MNHEY and CDR2 SMNVEV (reference sequence). The CDR3 runs to 15 residues. V dropped 3 bases and J dropped 3; count of bases not matched to a gene: 5. The chain's CDR3 is CASSFFAGGTDTQYF. The CDR3, as DNA: TGTGCCAGCAGTTTTTTCGCGGGAGGTACAGATACGCAGTATTTT.

This clonotype was observed a few times. The V gene is TRBV12-3 or TRBV12-4, the J gene TRBJ2-5, with D possibly TRBD1 on 6 matching bases. V shed 7 bases and J shed 3 bases, with 24 bases lying between them. This CDR3 is 17 amino acids long. The CDR3 spells CASKLGAPGVRKETQYF. Here the CDR3 DNA reads TGTGCCAGCAAATTGGGGGCCCCAGGGGTGCGGAAAGAGACCCAGTACTTC.

The V gene is TRBV5-1, the J gene TRBJ2-1, with TRBD2 matching over 9 bases. Germline V gene data show CDR1 as SGHRS and CDR2 as YFSETQ. This CDR3 has 16 residues. After removal of 5 bases from V and 0 bases from J, the junction contained 6 bases not matched to a gene. In nucleotides, the CDR3 is TGCGCCAGCAGGGTGGGACTAGCTTTCTCCTACAATGAGCAGTTCTTC. Encoded protein: CASRVGLAFSYNEQFF.

This clonotype was counted a few times. The CDR3 reads CASSRLGGTDTQYF. CDR3 in DNA: TGTGCCAGCAGTCGCTTGGGCGGGACAGATACGCAGTATTTT. V gene TRBV7-3 combines with J gene TRBJ2-3; TRBD2 might be the D (5 bases). The CDR3 has 14 amino acids. V was shortened by 6 bases and J by 3 bases, with 13 bases between the two germline ends. Germline CDR1 SGHTA, CDR2 FQGTGA.

This clonotype was observed a few times. The chain combines TRBV5-1 with TRBJ2-4; TRBD2 might be the D (5 bases). V gave up 0 bases and J gave up 0 bases, with 10 bases separating them. Germline CDR1 SGHRS, CDR2 YFSETQ. The CDR3 spans 16 residues. This CDR3 is CASSLDLAGAKNIQYF. The CDR3 DNA sequence: TGCGCCAGCAGCTTGGATCTTGCGGGAGCCAAAAACATTCAGTACTTC. The variable domain in full, with the rest retrieved from reference TRBV5-1 and TRBJ2-4, is KAGVTQTPRYLIKTRGQQVTLSCSPISGHRSVSWYQQTPGQGLQFLFEYFSETQRNKGNFPGRFSGRQFSNSRSEMNVSTLELGDSALYLCASSLDLAGAKNIQYFGAGTRLSVL.

V and J are TRBV4-3 and TRBJ2-1; weak D call: TRBD2 (6 bases). CDR3 size: 16 residues. Trimming left V 3 bases short and J 4 bases short, with 16 bases between. The germline V gene encodes CDR1 LGHNA and CDR2 YSLEER. CDR3 nucleotide sequence: TGCGCCAGCAGCCACCAAGGGGCGGACTATTACAATGAGCAGTTCTTC. Its translation: CASSHQGADYYNEQFF.

A word on this clonotype: The junction departs from germline at one end; a sequencing error may be responsible. CDR3: CASGQVGDSSYEQYF. In DNA, the CDR3 is TGCGCCAGCGGCCAAGTTGGTGACTCTTCCTACGAGCAGTACTTC. The genes are TRBV4-1 and TRBJ2-1; D remains unclear. TRBJ2-7 matches the DNA end more closely, so the J call is doubtful. CDR3 length: 15 residues. Per germline, CDR1 MGHRA and CDR2 YSYEKL.

This clonotype was counted only a few times. The chain has TRBV11-2 and TRBJ1-1, with no clear D. Germline lookup yields CDR1 SGHAT and CDR2 FQNNGV. CDR3 length equals 13 residues. V dropped 4 bases and J dropped 4 bases, with 10 bases sitting between them. This chain's CDR3 is CASSSILGTEAFF. The DNA for the CDR3 is TGTGCCAGCAGCTCGATCCTGGGCACTGAAGCTTTCTTT.

V usage is TRBV20-1 and J usage is TRBJ1-1; D not resolved. Between the trimmed V and J ends, which lost 0 bases and 12 bases, there was a span of 14 bases. The CDR3 sequence is 12 residues long. Germline CDR1 is DFQATT and CDR2 is SNEGSKA (reference sequence). CDR3 region: CSARDRRETTFF. The CDR3 nucleotides read TGCAGTGCTAGAGATCGAAGGGAAACAACTTTCTTT.

The chain couples TRBV7-9 to TRBJ2-2, with 9 bases matching TRBD2. Germline CDR1 and CDR2: SEHNR and FQNEAQ (reference sequence). The CDR3 is 19 amino acids. Losses at the gene ends were 0 bases for V and 3 bases for J; bases not matched to a gene: 11. This chain's CDR3 is CASSLALGLAGMDTGELFF. CDR3 in DNA: TGTGCCAGCAGCTTAGCGCTCGGTCTAGCGGGAATGGACACCGGGGAGCTGTTTTTT. The full variable domain, with the rest looked up from reference TRBV7-9 and TRBJ2-2, is DTGVSQNPRHKITKRGQNVTFRCDPISEHNRLYWYRQTLGQGPEFLTYFQNEAQLEKSRLLSDRFSAERPKGSFSTLEIQRTEQGDSAMYLCASSLALGLAGMDTGELFFGEGSRLTVL.

This clonotype has a handful of counts. The gene calls are TRBV18 and TRBJ1-5, with TRBD1 identical over 8 bases. The CDR3 length is 18 residues. V trimming: 1 base; J trimming: 1 base; junction bases outside the gene matches: 9. Germline lookup yields CDR1 KGHSH and CDR2 LQKENI. The CDR3 loop is CASSPRDRGGGSNQPQHF. Written as DNA, the CDR3 is TGTGCCAGCTCACCACGAGACAGGGGAGGTGGGAGCAATCAGCCCCAGCATTTT. The full variable domain, in which reference TRBV18 and TRBJ1-5 provide the parts outside the CDR3, is NAGVMQNPRHLVRRRGQEARLRCSPMKGHSHVYWYRQLPEEGLKFMVYLQKENIIDESGMPKERFSAEFPKEGPSILRIQQVVRGDSAAYFCASSPRDRGGGSNQPQHFGDGTRLSIL.

This clonotype has a handful of counts. This chain connects TRBV29-1 to TRBJ2-3; TRBD1 is a possible D gene (6 bases). V dropped 7 bases and J dropped 0 bases, with 11 bases sitting between them. The CDR3 runs 13 residues. Germline loops: CDR1 SQVTM, CDR2 ANQGSEA. The chain's CDR3 is CSAGQPSTDTQYF. CDR3 nucleotides: TGCAGCGCCGGACAGCCGAGCACAGATACGCAGTATTTT.

Only a few counts were recorded for this clonotype. V gene TRBV11-2 combines with J gene TRBJ1-4, with a possible D match to TRBD1 (6 bases). V lost 0 bases and J lost 0, with 14 bases in between. The CDR3 totals 18 residues. Germline values: CDR1 SGHAT, CDR2 FQNNGV. CDR3 sequence reads: CASSLDRWGPPTNEKLFF. DNA for the CDR3: TGTGCCAGCAGCTTAGACCGGTGGGGGCCTCCAACTAATGAAAAACTGTTTTTT.

The chain employs TRBV30 and TRBJ1-5; the match to TRBD1 covers 7 bases. The CDR3 spans 13 residues. V lost 5 bases to trimming and J lost 1 base; unmatched junction nucleotides: 2. Germline V CDR1 and CDR2: GTSNPN, SVGIG (reference sequence). The CDR3 sequence is CAWGQASNQPQHF. The CDR3 nucleotides read TGTGCCTGGGGACAGGCGAGCAATCAGCCCCAGCATTTT.

The rearrangement links TRBV27 to TRBJ2-3; TRBD2 matches 8 bases. CDR1 and CDR2 (germline): MNHEY, SMNVEV (reference sequence). This CDR3 comprises 17 residues. Unmatched junction bases numbered 10, after V lost 5 bases and J lost 0 bases. The CDR3 DNA reads as TGTGCCAGCAGTACCCCTTGGGCTAGCGGGAGCACAGATACGCAGTATTTT. Its translation is CASSTPWASGSTDTQYF.

The chain uses TRBV6-4 and TRBJ2-3; 11 bases are a match to TRBD2. CDR1 is MRHNA, CDR2 SNTAGT, per germline. The length of the CDR3 is 15 residues. J was trimmed by 1 base and V by 3 bases; bases with no gene match: 0. The CDR3, as DNA: TGTGCCAGCAGTGAGACTAGCGGGGGCACAGATACGCAGTATTTT. This sequence encodes CASSETSGGTDTQYF.

This sequence joins TRBV28 and TRBJ2-5; 9 bases agree with TRBD1. The end of the DNA aligns better with TRBJ2-1, so the J call may be wrong. The CDR3 sequence is 15 residues long. The germline V gene has CDR1 MDHEN and CDR2 SYDVKM. The CDR3 bases are TGTGCCAGCAGTTTATTTGGGACAGGGCCTAATGAGCAGTTCTTC. Translation gives CASSLFGTGPNEQFF.

This chain links TRBV4-3 with TRBJ2-1; no reliable D call. V lost 5 bases and J lost 4, with 9 bases in between. From germline, CDR1 is LGHNA and CDR2 YSLEER. The CDR3 sequence is 13 residues long. CDR3 bases: TGCGCCAGCAGCGTCACTAAATACAATGAGCAGTTCTTC. Translation gives CASSVTKYNEQFF.

CDR3 DNA: TGCAGCGTTGAAGATCTTACCGGACGGTACTTC. Translating gives CSVEDLTGRYF. This sequence joins TRBV29-1 and TRBJ2-4; D uncertain. V dropped 0 bases and J dropped 15 bases, with 12 bases sitting between them. This CDR3 region has 11 residues. Germline V gives CDR1 SQVTM, CDR2 ANQGSEA.

V gene TRBV7-9 combines with J gene TRBJ1-2; 8 nucleotides agree with TRBD1. After removal of 1 base from V and 4 bases from J, the junction contained 8 bases not matched to a gene. Germline-derived CDR1 and CDR2 are SEHNR and FQNEAQ (reference sequence). There are 16 residues in the CDR3. CDR3: CASSLVGLGTGYGYTF. The CDR3 nucleotides read TGTGCCAGCAGCTTAGTGGGCCTTGGGACAGGCTATGGCTACACCTTC.

There are a few counts of this clonotype. The V and J genes are TRBV4-1 and TRBJ2-5; weak D call: TRBD1 (6 bases). Near its end, the DNA agrees better with TRBJ2-7, so the J call may be wrong. The CDR3 loop spans 13 amino acids. CDR1 is MGHRA, CDR2 YSYEKL, per germline. The CDR3 sequence: CASSGDIFYEQYF. CDR3 coding DNA: TGCGCCAGCAGCGGGGACATTTTCTACGAGCAGTACTTC.

The V gene is TRBV29-1, the J gene TRBJ1-1; D is unresolved. The germline CDR1 and CDR2 sequences are SQVTM and ANQGSEA. Trimming removed 2 bases at V and 3 bases at J, with 13 bases between. CDR3 length: 14 amino acids. CDR3 amino acids: CSVELTGKDTEAFF. The CDR3 DNA follows: TGCAGCGTTGAATTAACGGGGAAAGACACTGAAGCTTTCTTT.

The rearrangement links TRBV3-1 to TRBJ2-7; D is undetermined. Between the trimmed V and J ends, which lost 4 bases and 10 bases, there was a span of 14 bases. The CDR3 consists of 12 residues. The germline V gene has CDR1 LGHDT and CDR2 YNNKEL (reference sequence). The CDR3 DNA follows: TGTGCCAGCAGCCTCGAGCGCCGAGAACAGTACTTC. Amino acid sequence: CASSLERREQYF.

This clonotype has just a few counts. V is TRBV7-3 and J is TRBJ1-2; D not resolved. The length of the CDR3 is 9 residues. The germline V and J ends were trimmed by 8 bases and 12 bases, with 10 bases remaining between them. Germline CDR1 is SGHTA and CDR2 is FQGTGA. The CDR3, as DNA: TGTGCCAGCGTTGAGGGCCACACCTTC. Translated, it gives CASVEGHTF. Full variable domain (rest looked up from reference TRBV7-3 and TRBJ1-2): GAGVSQTPSNKVTEKGKYVELRCDPISGHTALYWYRQSLGQGPEFLIYFQGTGAADDSGLPNDRFFAVRPEGSVSTLKIQRTERGDSAVYLCASVEGHTFGSGTRLTVV.

This clonotype was seen more than once but under ten times. The chain couples TRBV11-2 to TRBJ2-7, with 8 bases aligning to TRBD2. Germline loops: CDR1 SGHAT, CDR2 FQNNGV. V lost 2 bases, J lost 4 bases, and 13 bases stayed unmatched. CDR3 length: 17 amino acids. Here the CDR3 reads CASSLWGPAGGNYEQYF. Here the CDR3 DNA reads TGTGCCAGCAGCTTATGGGGCCCTGCGGGAGGTAATTACGAGCAGTACTTC.

V and J are TRBV29-1 and TRBJ2-1, with D possibly being TRBD2 (6 bases). The V end was cut by 1 base, the J end by 0 bases, with 13 bases between. Germline V gene lookup returns CDR1 SQVTM and CDR2 ANQGSEA. The CDR3 sequence is 16 residues long. The CDR3, as DNA: TGCAGCGTTGAAGGTTTTGCCGGGAGCTCCTACAATGAGCAGTTCTTC. This translates into CSVEGFAGSSYNEQFF.

The rearrangement joins TRBV27 to TRBJ1-1; D perhaps matches TRBD1 (5 bases). Trimming pared 7 bases from V and 2 bases from J, leaving 17 bases between. Germline V lookup: CDR1 MNHEY, CDR2 SMNVEV (reference sequence). The CDR3 has 15 residues. The CDR3 sequence is CASTPTAGINTEAFF. The CDR3 coding sequence is TGTGCCAGCACCCCAACCGCAGGGATAAACACTGAAGCTTTCTTT.

This clonotype was counted a few times. The genes are TRBV4-1 and TRBJ2-5; D is ambiguous. Looked up from germline, CDR1 is MGHRA and CDR2 is YSYEKL. The CDR3 length is 15 residues. Trimming pared 1 base from V and 2 bases from J, leaving 11 bases between. This CDR3 is CASSQVPGPQETQYF. The CDR3 coding sequence is TGCGCCAGCAGCCAAGTCCCAGGACCTCAAGAGACCCAGTACTTC.

In its sample, this clonotype was seen a few times. The V gene is TRBV2, the J gene TRBJ2-1; TRBD2 aligns across 7 bases. The CDR3 is made up of 15 amino acids. Germline CDR1 SNHLY, CDR2 FYNNEI. With V trimmed by 7 bases and J by 8 bases, 14 bases remained unmatched. CDR3 nucleotides: TGTGCCAGCATGCCCGCCGGCGGGAGTGTGGATGAGCAGTTCTTC. It is translated as CASMPAGGSVDEQFF.